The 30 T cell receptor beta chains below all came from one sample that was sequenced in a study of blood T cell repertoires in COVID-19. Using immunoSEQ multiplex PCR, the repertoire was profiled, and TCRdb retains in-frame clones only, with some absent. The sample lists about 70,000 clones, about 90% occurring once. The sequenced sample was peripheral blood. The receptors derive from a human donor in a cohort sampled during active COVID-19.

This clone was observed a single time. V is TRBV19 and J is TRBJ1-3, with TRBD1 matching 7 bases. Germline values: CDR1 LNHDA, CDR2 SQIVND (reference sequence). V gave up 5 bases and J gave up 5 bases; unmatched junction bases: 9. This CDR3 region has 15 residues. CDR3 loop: CASSYEPGQRNTIYF. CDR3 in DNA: TGTGCCAGTAGTTACGAACCGGGACAGCGAAACACCATATATTTT.

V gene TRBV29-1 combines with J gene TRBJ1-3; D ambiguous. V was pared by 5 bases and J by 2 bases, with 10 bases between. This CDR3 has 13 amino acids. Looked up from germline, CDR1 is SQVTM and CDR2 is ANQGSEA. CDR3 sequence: CSVSGITGNTIYF. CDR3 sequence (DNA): TGCAGCGTTTCAGGTATCACTGGAAACACCATATATTTT.

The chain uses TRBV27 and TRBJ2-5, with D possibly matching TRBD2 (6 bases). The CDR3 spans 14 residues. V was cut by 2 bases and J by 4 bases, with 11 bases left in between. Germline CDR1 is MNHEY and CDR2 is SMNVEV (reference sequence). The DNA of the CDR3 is TGTGCCAGCAGTTTAGGGGGGTTCGGAGAGACCCAGTACTTC. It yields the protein CASSLGGFGETQYF.

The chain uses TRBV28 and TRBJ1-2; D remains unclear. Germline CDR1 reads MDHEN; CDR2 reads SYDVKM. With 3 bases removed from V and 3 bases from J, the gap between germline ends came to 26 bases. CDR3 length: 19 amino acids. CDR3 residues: CASSFQSVRRAELYYGYTF. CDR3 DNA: TGTGCCAGCAGTTTCCAGTCGGTTCGGAGGGCCGAACTGTACTATGGCTACACCTTC.

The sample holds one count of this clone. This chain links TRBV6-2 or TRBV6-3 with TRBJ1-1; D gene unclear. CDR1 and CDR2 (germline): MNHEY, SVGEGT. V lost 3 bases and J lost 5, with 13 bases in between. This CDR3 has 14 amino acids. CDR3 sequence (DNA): TGTGCCAGCAGTTATGTTGTGGAGACGACTGAAGCTTTCTTT. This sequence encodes CASSYVVETTEAFF.

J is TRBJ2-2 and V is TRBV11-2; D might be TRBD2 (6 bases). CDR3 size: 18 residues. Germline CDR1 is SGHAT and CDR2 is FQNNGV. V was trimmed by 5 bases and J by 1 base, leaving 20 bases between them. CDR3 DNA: TGTGCCAGCAGCCCGGTTTGGTGGCGGACTAAGAACACCGGGGAGCTGTTTTTT. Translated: CASSPVWWRTKNTGELFF.

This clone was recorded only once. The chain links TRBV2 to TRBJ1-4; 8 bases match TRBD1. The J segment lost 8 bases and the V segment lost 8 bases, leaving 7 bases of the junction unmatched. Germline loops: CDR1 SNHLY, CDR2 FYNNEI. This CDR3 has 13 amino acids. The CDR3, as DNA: TGTGCCAGCTCGAGGGCAGGGGGCGAAAAACTGTTTTTT. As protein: CASSRAGGEKLFF.

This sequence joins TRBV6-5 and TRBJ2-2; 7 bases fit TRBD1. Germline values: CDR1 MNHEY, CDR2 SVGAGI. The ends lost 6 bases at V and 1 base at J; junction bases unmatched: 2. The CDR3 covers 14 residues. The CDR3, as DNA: TGTGCCAGCAGACAGGGGAGGAACACCGGGGAGCTGTTTTTT. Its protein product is CASRQGRNTGELFF.

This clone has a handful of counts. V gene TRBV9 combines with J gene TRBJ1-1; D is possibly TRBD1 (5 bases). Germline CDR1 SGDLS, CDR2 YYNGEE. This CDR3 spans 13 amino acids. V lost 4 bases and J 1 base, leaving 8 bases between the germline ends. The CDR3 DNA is TGTGCCAGCAGCCGGAGGGGGAACACTGAAGCTTTCTTT. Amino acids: CASSRRGNTEAFF.

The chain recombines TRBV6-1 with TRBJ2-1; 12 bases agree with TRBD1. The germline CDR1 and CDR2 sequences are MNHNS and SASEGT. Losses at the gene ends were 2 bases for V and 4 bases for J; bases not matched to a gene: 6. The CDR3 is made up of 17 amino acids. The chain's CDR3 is CASSEWPGQGAYNEQFF. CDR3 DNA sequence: TGTGCCAGCAGTGAATGGCCGGGACAGGGGGCATACAATGAGCAGTTCTTC.

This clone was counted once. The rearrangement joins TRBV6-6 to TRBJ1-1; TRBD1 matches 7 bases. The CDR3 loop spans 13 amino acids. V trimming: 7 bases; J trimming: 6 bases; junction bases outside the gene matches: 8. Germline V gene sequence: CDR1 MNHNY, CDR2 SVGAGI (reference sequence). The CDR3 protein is CASTLAQGAEAFF. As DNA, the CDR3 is TGTGCCAGCACCCTCGCCCAGGGGGCTGAAGCTTTCTTT.

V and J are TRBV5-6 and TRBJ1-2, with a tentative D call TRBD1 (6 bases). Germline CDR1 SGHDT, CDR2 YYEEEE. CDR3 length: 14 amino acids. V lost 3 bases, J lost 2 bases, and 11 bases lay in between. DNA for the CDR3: TGTGCCAGCAGCTCGGACAGTACAAACTATGGCTACACCTTC. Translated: CASSSDSTNYGYTF. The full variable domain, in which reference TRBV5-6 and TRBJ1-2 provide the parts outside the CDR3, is DAGVTQSPTHLIKTRGQQVTLRCSPKSGHDTVSWYQQALGQGPQFIFQYYEEEERQRGNFPDRFSGHQFPNYSSELNVNALLLGDSALYLCASSSDSTNYGYTFGSGTRLTVV.

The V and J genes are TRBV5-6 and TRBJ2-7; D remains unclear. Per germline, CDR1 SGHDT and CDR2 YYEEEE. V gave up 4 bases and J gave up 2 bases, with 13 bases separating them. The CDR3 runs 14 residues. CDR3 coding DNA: TGTGCCAGCAGCGTGGGGTCCCCAGCCTACGAGCAGTACTTC. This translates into CASSVGSPAYEQYF. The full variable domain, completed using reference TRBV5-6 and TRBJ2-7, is DAGVTQSPTHLIKTRGQQVTLRCSPKSGHDTVSWYQQALGQGPQFIFQYYEEEERQRGNFPDRFSGHQFPNYSSELNVNALLLGDSALYLCASSVGSPAYEQYFGPGTRLTVT.

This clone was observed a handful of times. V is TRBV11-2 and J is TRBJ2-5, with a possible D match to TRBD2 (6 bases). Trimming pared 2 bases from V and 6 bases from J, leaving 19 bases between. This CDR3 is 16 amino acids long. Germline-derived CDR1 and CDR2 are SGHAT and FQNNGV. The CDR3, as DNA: TGTGCCAGCAGCTTATCCCGTGGCGGGGAGGCCAAGACCCAGTACTTC. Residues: CASSLSRGGEAKTQYF.

The CDR3 protein is CASSSGQWGSNEKLFF. The DNA for the CDR3 is TGTGCCAGCAGCTCCGGACAGTGGGGTTCTAATGAAAAACTGTTTTTT. The chain joins TRBV11-2 to TRBJ1-4; possible D gene TRBD1, 6 bases. Germline V gene lookup returns CDR1 SGHAT and CDR2 FQNNGV. V was shortened by 4 bases and J by 3 bases, with 15 bases between the two germline ends. The CDR3 consists of 16 residues.

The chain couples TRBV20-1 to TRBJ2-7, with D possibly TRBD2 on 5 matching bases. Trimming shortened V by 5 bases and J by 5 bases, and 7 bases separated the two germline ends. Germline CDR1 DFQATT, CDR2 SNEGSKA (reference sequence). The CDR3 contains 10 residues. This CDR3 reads CSAYGNEQYF. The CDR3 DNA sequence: TGCAGTGCTTACGGGAACGAGCAGTACTTC.

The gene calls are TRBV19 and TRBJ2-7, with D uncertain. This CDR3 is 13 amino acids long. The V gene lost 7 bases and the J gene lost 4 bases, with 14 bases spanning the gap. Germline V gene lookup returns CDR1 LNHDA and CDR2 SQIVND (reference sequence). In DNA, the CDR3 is TGTGCCAGTACCGTGTCCCCGGGTTACGAGCAGTACTTC. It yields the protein CASTVSPGYEQYF.

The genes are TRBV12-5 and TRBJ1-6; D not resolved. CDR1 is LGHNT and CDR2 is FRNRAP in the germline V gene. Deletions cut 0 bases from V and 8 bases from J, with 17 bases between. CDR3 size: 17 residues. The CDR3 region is CASGLVVTGRNHSPLHF. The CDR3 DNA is TGTGCTAGTGGTTTGGTAGTCACCGGGAGAAATCATTCACCCCTCCACTTT.

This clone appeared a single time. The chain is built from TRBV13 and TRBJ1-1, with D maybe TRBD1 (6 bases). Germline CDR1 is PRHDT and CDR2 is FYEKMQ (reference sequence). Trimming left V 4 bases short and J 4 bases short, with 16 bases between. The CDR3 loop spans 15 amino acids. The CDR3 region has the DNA TGTGCCAGCAGCTCCCGACAGGCCCAGGGCACTGAAGCTTTCTTT. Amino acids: CASSSRQAQGTEAFF.

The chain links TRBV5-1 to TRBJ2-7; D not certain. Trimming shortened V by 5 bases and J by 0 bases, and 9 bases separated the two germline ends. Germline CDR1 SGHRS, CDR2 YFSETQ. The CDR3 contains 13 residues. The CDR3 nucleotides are TGCGCCAGCAGTAATCCAGACTCCTACGAGCAGTACTTC. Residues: CASSNPDSYEQYF.

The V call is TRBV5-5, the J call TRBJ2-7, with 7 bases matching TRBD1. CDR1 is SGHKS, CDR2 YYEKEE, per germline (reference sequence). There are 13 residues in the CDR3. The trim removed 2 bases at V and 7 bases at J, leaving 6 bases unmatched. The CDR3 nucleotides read TGTGCCAGCAGCTTCCAGGGGGTCGGGGAGCAGTACTTC. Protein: CASSFQGVGEQYF. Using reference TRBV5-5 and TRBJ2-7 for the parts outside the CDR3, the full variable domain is DAGVTQSPTHLIKTRGQQVTLRCSPISGHKSVSWYQQVLGQGPQFIFQYYEKEERGRGNFPDRFSARQFPNYSSELNVNALLLGDSALYLCASSFQGVGEQYFGPGTRLTVT.

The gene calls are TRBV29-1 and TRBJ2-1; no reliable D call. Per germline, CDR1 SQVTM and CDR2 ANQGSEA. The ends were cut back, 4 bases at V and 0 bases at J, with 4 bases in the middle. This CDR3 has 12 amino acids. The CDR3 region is CSVVVSYNEQFF. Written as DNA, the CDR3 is TGCAGCGTTGTAGTCTCCTACAATGAGCAGTTCTTC.

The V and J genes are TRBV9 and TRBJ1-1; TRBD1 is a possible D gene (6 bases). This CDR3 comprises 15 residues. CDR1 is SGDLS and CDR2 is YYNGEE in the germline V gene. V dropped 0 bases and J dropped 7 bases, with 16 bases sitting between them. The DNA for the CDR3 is TGTGCCAGCAGCGTAGGGAGTGGGGGGGCCAATGAAGCTTTCTTT. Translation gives CASSVGSGGANEAFF.

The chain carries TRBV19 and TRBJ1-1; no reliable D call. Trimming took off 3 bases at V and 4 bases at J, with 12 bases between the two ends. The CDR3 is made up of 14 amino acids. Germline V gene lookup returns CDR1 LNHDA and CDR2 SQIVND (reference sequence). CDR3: CASSIEVAGTEAFF. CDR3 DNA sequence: TGTGCCAGTAGTATTGAGGTGGCGGGCACTGAAGCTTTCTTT.

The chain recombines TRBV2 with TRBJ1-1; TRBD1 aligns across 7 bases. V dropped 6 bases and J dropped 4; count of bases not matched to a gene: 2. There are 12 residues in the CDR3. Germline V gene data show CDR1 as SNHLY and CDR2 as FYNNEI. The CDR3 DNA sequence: TGTGCCAGCAGGGCAGGGGGCACTGAAGCTTTCTTT. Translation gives CASRAGGTEAFF. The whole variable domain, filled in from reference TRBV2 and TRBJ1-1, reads EPEVTQTPSHQVTQMGQEVILRCVPISNHLYFYWYRQILGQKVEFLVSFYNNEISEKSEIFDDQFSVERPDGSNFTLKIRSTKLEDSAMYFCASRAGGTEAFFGQGTRLTVV.

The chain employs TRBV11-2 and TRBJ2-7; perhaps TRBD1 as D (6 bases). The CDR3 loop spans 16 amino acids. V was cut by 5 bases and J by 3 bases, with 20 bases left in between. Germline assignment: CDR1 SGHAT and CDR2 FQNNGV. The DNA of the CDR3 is TGTGCCAGCAGCCGGAGTTACAGGGACCTCCACTACGAGCAGTACTTC. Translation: CASSRSYRDLHYEQYF.

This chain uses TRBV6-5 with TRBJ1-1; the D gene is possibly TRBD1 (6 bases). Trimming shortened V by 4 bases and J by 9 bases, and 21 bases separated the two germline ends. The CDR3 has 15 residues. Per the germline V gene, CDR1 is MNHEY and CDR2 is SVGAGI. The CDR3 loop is CASSSRDMALSKAFF. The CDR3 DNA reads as TGTGCCAGCAGTTCCCGGGACATGGCTTTGTCTAAAGCTTTCTTT.

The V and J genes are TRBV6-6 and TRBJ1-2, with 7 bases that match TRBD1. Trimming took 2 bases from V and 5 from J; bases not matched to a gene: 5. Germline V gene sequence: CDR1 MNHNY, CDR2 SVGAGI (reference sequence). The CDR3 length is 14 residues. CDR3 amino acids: CASSYEGAKYGYTF. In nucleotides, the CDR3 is TGTGCCAGCAGTTACGAGGGGGCGAAGTATGGCTACACCTTC.

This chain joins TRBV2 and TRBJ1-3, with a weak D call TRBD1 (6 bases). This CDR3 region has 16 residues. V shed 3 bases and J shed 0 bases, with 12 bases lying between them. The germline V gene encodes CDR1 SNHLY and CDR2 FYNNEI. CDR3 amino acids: CASSDTGLLSGNTIYF. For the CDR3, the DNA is TGTGCCAGCAGTGATACAGGGCTACTCTCTGGAAACACCATATATTTT. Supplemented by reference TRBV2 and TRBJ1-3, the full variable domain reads EPEVTQTPSHQVTQMGQEVILRCVPISNHLYFYWYRQILGQKVEFLVSFYNNEISEKSEIFDDQFSVERPDGSNFTLKIRSTKLEDSAMYFCASSDTGLLSGNTIYFGEGSWLTVV.

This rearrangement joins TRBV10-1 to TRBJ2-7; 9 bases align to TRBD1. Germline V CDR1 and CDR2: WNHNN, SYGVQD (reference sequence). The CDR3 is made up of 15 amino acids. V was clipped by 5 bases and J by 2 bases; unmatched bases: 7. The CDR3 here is CASSPGTGTPYEQYF. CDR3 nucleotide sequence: TGCGCCAGCAGTCCCGGGACAGGGACGCCCTACGAGCAGTACTTC.